The T cell receptor beta chain under discussion was sequenced for a study of cytomegalovirus exposure and HLA in healthy donors. PCR used 60 Vbeta primers and 13 Jbeta primers. Data came from immunoSEQ multiplex PCR; TCRdb stores just in-frame clones and leaves some out. The sample has 100,000 to 150,000 clones, 81% seen once. V was cut by 4 bases and J by 3 bases, with 10 bases left in between. The CDR3 has 13 amino acids. Per the germline V gene, CDR1 is LNHDA and CDR2 is SQIVND (reference sequence). This receptor was taken from a woman between 25 and 40 years old in good health and CMV-seronegative. The specimen sequenced was PBMCs. The V gene is TRBV19, the J gene TRBJ2-7; D is unclear. The CDR3 nucleotides are TGTGCCAGTAGTAATCAGGTTAGCTACGAGCAGTACTTC. Translation: CASSNQVSYEQYF. Full variable domain (rest looked up from reference TRBV19 and TRBJ2-7): DGGITQSPKYLFRKEGQNVTLSCEQNLNHDAMYWYRQDPGQGLRLIYYSQIVNDFQKGDIAEGYSVSREKKESFPLTVTSAQKNPTAFYLCASSNQVSYEQYFGPGTRLTVT.